This TCR beta chain was documented in a study of cytomegalovirus exposure and HLA in healthy donors (dated by TCRdb to between 2016 and 2019). Notes on the research overall: According to an earlier analysis of several hundred of the donors, about 179 million T cells yielded 117 million unique TCR beta sequences and more than 250 Gb of sequence data. An early release that covered 500 to 800 HLA-typed donors contained approximately 300 gigabases of sequencing data and around 85 million unique TCR sequences. Among the roughly 370 genotyped donors, roughly 80% belonged to the genetic ancestry cluster associated with self-reported Caucasian donors. The aim of the study was to test whether cataloging public T cell receptors could identify signatures of past pathogen exposure. Using immunosequencing, the study profiled T cell repertoires from about 650 subjects and related those repertoires to cytomegalovirus serostatus. In addition to the first cohort of 666 subjects, a separate validation cohort of 120 different subjects was used. High-throughput TCR immunosequencing, statistical association of individual TCRs with disease status, and machine learning were combined to predict cytomegalovirus infection status. A later analysis re-examined previously published TCR beta repertoires from roughly 720 donors and added high-resolution HLA genotyping to investigate patterns of TCR occurrence. Rather than using new phenotypic data, the later analysis identified candidate immune exposures from TCR beta sequences and from how often those sequences occurred across donors. To decide whether each TCR beta V gene segment behaved as functional or pseudogenic, an earlier analysis of approximately 590 of the donors relied on high-throughput TCR beta sequencing. Donor age, sex, ethnicity and CMV serostatus were collected together with the repertoire data. In a later genetic analysis, genome-wide SNP genotypes for about 55% of the roughly 700 donors were used, and that subset was treated as a discovery cohort. Every repertoire in the discovery cohort had been generated on one and the same sequencing platform. HLA typing covered class I and class II loci at four-digit resolution. Typing coverage differed by locus: A, B, C, DRB1 and DQB1 were typed in about 620-640 donors, DQA1 in roughly 510, DPA1 in 606, and DPB1 in just under 490. About 5 DR-DQ haplotypes were handled as single units for association and clustering, since linkage in the cohort was strong. On average, around 230,000 unique TCR beta nucleotide sequences were sequenced per donor among some 430 genotyped donors of the cohort, with about 17% of those sequences being non-productive.

Library preparation employed the immunoSEQ multiplex PCR assay. For the multiplex PCR, a mixture combining 60 forward primers for TCR Vbeta segments and 13 reverse primers for TCR Jbeta segments was used. The CDR3 region of rearranged TCR beta genes was amplified from genomic DNA with a multiplex PCR assay. The amplified TCR beta libraries were sequenced on the Illumina HiSeq System as 87-base-pair reads. Under the source paper's analysis protocol: A later analysis tallied tens of millions of unique TCR beta chains across the 650 to 750 repertoires, and approximately 12 million of those chains were shared by two or more donors. A nearest-neighbor algorithm error-corrected the raw reads and collapsed the reads into unique sequences, merging closely related sequences to remove PCR and sequencing errors. To assign V, D and J gene segments, CDR3 sequences were aligned to IMGT reference sequences. For a sequence to be retained, a match of at least six nucleotides to both a V gene segment and a J gene segment was required. Rearrangements were called productive when the CDR3 lacked stop codons and stayed in frame with V and J; all others were non-productive. Following IMGT convention, CDR3 was defined as the stretch from the second conserved V-encoded cysteine to the conserved J-encoded phenylalanine. The earlier analysis of 550 to 650 of the donors excluded any sequence lacking an unambiguous match to a single V gene segment. In an earlier analysis of a few hundred of the donors, V segments were called functional above 56.7% productive rearrangements and were called segregating when the between-donor standard deviation exceeded 5%. A statistical classification framework was developed to diagnose cytomegalovirus status using the catalog of TCR beta chain sequences. V and J gene assignment, in a later analysis, came from comparing TCR nucleotide sequences with IMGT/GENE-DB human TR gene sequences. Using the TCRdist pipeline, a later analysis assigned CDR3 sequences along with most-parsimonious VDJ recombination scenarios. A later analysis defined each TCR beta chain by its CDR3 amino acid sequence plus V-gene family, and excluded reads lacking a unique V-gene family. A later analysis removed 550 to 700 highly shared, low-generation-probability nucleotide sequences to deal with suspected cross-contamination and a sequencing artifact. A later analysis calculated a clonal expansion index for each public chain from normalized within-repertoire ranks of inferred template counts. Generation probabilities in a later analysis came from a VDJ recombination model fitted to out-of-frame rearrangements, and those results were checked against IGoR. A later analysis scored TCR-TCR, TCR-HLA and TCR-CMV co-occurrence with hypergeometric tests, applying a repertoire-size bias correction to TCR pairs. False discovery rates were estimated in a later analysis by permuting HLA or CMV assignments 20 times. A later analysis grouped co-occurring TCRs with DBSCAN, adding TCRdist sequence similarity when clustering within HLA-allele-positive subsets. Repertoires with fewer than 30,000 or more than 120,000 public chains, plus five repertoires with anomalous nucleotide sharing, were excluded from co-occurrence clustering. Here the immuneACCESS table is served through TCRdb, limited to in-frame sequences with V and J called. Missing clones are a known gap in these copies; in checked studies unresolved V genes cover under half, and the rest lacks a known reason. V, J and clone size derive from that table, while D and trimming were established from the DNA sequence. The sample table lists 55,000 to 75,000 clones, roughly 80% of them with a count of one. The top ten clonotypes cover less than 3.5% of the sample.

This clone is a singleton in its sample. The antigen this receptor binds is unknown. Per-base quality was not reported, and no clone a single base away is much larger than it. V lost 4 bases and J lost 0 bases; the stretch between them is 14 bases long. CDR1 and CDR2 were assigned from the germline V gene as SGDLS and YYNGEE. The CDR3, from cysteine to phenylalanine, totals 16 residues. Of the read, only the CDR3 DNA is kept; its 48 bases are in frame from base 1. What the work shows at the level of the full study, not this receptor alone: In a later analysis, TCR association rates were found to vary across HLA loci, with the most associated TCRs seen for DRB1 alleles and the fewest for HLA-C alleles. Compared with the 666-donor mean, donors in an Asian-associated ancestry cluster had fewer N-insertions in productive TCRs, according to a later genetic analysis. A later analysis reported that several top co-occurrence clusters appeared linked to parvovirus B19, influenza, CMV and Epstein-Barr virus. A later analysis found that most CMV-associated TCR beta chains appeared HLA-restricted, with HLA associations seemingly driven largely by CMV exposure. A few of the identified cytomegalovirus-associated TCR beta chains were confirmed in vitro to be specific for cytomegalovirus antigens. The sequencing pipeline was judged likely to have produced a cluster of highly shared sequence variants as a technical artifact. A later genetic analysis associated a missense DCLRE1C variant with V-gene and J-gene trimming of TCR beta chains, and an independent cohort replicated the association. The 87-base-pair reads could not distinguish some IMGT-functional V segments, including TRBV6-2 and TRBV6-3, so those segments were excluded. Cytomegalovirus status was reported to be diagnosed by the classifier with high specificity and sensitivity in both the original and validation cohorts. A total of fewer than 200 TCR beta chains were listed by the study as associated with cytomegalovirus. Because HLA typing was missing for some donors at each locus, association tests included only the typed subset. Because counts were too low, some 16 rarely observed V segments, including chromosome 9 orphons, were excluded from the earlier analysis of several hundred of the donors. It was suggested by the authors that the approach could potentially be generalized to other disease states and immunological phenotypes. Linkage disequilibrium might explain the correlated functional status among segregating V segments, but an unknown experimental factor could not be ruled out. Compared with equally common non-associated chains, HLA-associated TCR beta chains in a later analysis were more clonally expanded and had lower generation probabilities. The presence/absence analyses assumed that sequencing depth was roughly uniform across donors, and that assumption may not be true. Specific HLA alleles were associated with around 18,000 TCR beta sequences at a false discovery rate of 0.05 in a later analysis. A further reported finding was that TCR beta sequences accurately predicted the HLA-A and HLA-B alleles for most subjects in the first cohort. Only TCR beta chains were sequenced in this cohort, and the absence of alpha or paired-chain data limited detectable features. Assigning TCR associations to individual alleles was difficult when HLA alleles, especially DR and DQ, strongly co-occurred. In an earlier analysis of several hundred of the donors, most TCR beta V segments were observed in productive rearrangements about 87% or about 30% of the time, broadly matching IMGT annotations. Most TCR sequences were seen in very few donors, while some public TCRs were found in many individuals. For the cohort, immune exposure information was limited to CMV serostatus.

The cohort comprised more than 550 healthy bone marrow donors. All cohort members were sampled while nominally healthy, although unrecorded immune exposures were likely present. The donor tested CMV seropositive, placing the donor among the approximately 290 seropositive members of the cohort. A peripheral blood sample was provided by each donor, and peripheral blood mononuclear cells were used for TCR beta sequencing. Genomic DNA extraction from the blood cell samples was performed with the Qiagen DNeasy Blood Extraction Kit. The TCR sequence derives from a girl between 5 and 17 years old in good health and CMV-seropositive. The chain was built from TRBV9 and TRBJ1-3; the D gene cannot be named for sure. Sequencing was carried out using PBMCs. The DNA sequence reads TGTGCCAGCAGCCCTCGGGTTGTAAGCTCTGGAAACACCATATATTTT. It translates as CASSPRVVSSGNTIYF.